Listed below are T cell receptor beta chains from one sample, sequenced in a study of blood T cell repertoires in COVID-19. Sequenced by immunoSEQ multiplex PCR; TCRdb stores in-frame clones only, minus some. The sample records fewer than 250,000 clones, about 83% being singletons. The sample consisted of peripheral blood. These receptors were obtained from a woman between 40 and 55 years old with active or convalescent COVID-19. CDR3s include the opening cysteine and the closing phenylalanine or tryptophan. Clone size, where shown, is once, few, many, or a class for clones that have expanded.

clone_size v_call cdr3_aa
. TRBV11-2 CASSSSTGGPWPLHF
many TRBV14 CASSQPFPGQYGYTF
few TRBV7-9 CASSSPGQPGYGYTF
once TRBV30 CAWVGVGGNIQYF
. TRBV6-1 CASSEGARGNTIYF
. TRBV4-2 CASSQVGEVNTIYF
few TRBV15 CATSSRVGEQYF
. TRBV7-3 CASSSGTTGNEQFF
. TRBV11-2 CASRQTGETQYF
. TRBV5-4 CASSQTGEEQYF
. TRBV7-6 CASSLLSANRDEQYF
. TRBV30 CAFGLADTQYF
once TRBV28 CASSLGYRGRTGELFF
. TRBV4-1 CASSQVGPGHSGNTIYF
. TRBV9 CASSVNTEASNNEQFF
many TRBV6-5 CASSYSGRRAVSEAFF
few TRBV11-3 CASSLAAAQGWNTEAFF
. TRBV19 CATAGESRNYGYTF
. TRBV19 CASSLGQAVRSPLHF
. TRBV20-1 CSASRGQGSNEQFF
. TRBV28 CASSTPGQGADTEAFF
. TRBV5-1 CASSFPALGSPLHF
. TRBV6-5 CASSRDVLGGYGYTF
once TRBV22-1 CPGSATRGRVQPQHF
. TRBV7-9 CASSLEAGRTDTQYF
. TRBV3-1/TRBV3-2 CASSQKGTGAYEQYF
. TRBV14 CASTPLGLAGGPAVHNEQFF
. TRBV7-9 CASSQGQPALGSSSYTF
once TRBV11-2 CASSKVGGAPGELFF
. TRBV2 CASKDLASGAGGTDTQYF
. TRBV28 CASSPSGLGNTEAFF
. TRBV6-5 CASSYSSSDNSPLHF
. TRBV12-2 CASRLASLAGVGAKNIQYF
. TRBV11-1 CASSLVGGEADTQYF
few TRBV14 CASSPPPGLTNTGELFF
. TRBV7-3 CASSPRDRGTNEQFF
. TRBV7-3 CASSPQGNEQFF
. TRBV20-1 CSASLLPGQGYEQYF
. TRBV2 CASSDNTDTQYF
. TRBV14 CASSQDRNQYF
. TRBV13 CASSLAGTSGRNEQFF
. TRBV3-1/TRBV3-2 CASSLGPSGRADTQYF
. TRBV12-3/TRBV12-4 CASSSTVYNEQFF
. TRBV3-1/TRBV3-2 CASSQGGQFLAKNIQYF
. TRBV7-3 CAAPRGGAANEKLFF
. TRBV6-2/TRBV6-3 CASSSPGLQGVYGYTF
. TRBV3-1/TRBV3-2 CASGSPLTGSNQPQHF
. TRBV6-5 CASIKDRASYEQYF
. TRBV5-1 CASSLGVQGTQPQHF
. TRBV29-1 CSVLTGLSNQPQHF
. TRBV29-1 CSVEDPQGAVEQYF
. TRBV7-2 CASSPRVYYGYTF
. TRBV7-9 CASRTYSRIKRTEAFF
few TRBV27 CASSLTGVWVPEAFF
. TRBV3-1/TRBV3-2 CASSQDRGTGQVYEQYF
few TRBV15 CATSRGGEQYF
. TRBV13 CASSLPPSGGASDTQYF
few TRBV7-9 CASSRPRGTGGHQETQYF
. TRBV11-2 CASSIYSSASGNTIYF
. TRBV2 CATQGATNEKLFF